This T cell receptor beta chain was captured by sequencing in a study of cytomegalovirus exposure and HLA in healthy donors. Study results and caveats: Per published reports, the classifier diagnosed cytomegalovirus status with high specificity and sensitivity. There were some public TCRs occurring in many donors, but most TCR sequences were rare. Later findings reportedly placed an Asian-associated ancestry cluster below the roughly 670-donor mean for N-insertions.

The PCR was carried out with 60 Vbeta primers and 13 Jbeta primers. In the original analysis: Later, tens of millions of unique TCR beta chains were counted in an analysis, and some 10 million of them were shared. Clones were sequenced by immunoSEQ multiplex PCR, and TCRdb holds only the in-frame ones, with some missing. For V, J and clone size, that table is used; D and trimming come from the DNA. The sample includes around 230,000 clones, roughly 78% seen only once; the top ten take roughly 0.45%. To note about this clone: The antigen remains undetermined.

Germline assignment: CDR1 SGDLS and CDR2 YYNGEE. Trimming cost V 0 bases and J 7 bases, with 14 bases left between them. The CDR3 is 15 residues long. The sequence derives from a boy aged 10-17 years in good health and CMV-seronegative. The chain has TRBV9 and TRBJ1-5; perhaps TRBD1 as D (5 bases). The sequencing input was PBMCs. CDR3 coding DNA: TGTGCCAGCAGCGTAGAGGGCAGGGATGAACAGCCCCAGCATTTT. Translation: CASSVEGRDEQPQHF.